Below, one T cell receptor beta chain is given with its context. Additional DNA sequences in this sample encode the identical CDR3. The data stem from a study of blood T cell repertoires in COVID-19. Study background: Spain, Italy and the United States supplied samples that represented acute and convalescent COVID-19. PBMCs, B-cell-depleted T cells, or T cells provided the cDNA or gDNA that made up the material.

CDR3 size: 14 residues. Germline assignment: CDR1 SGDLS and CDR2 YYNGEE. V shed 2 bases and J 2 bases; nucleotides not matched to a gene: 0. Participant-reported clinical history was the basis for cohort assignment. Sequencing used immunoSEQ multiplex PCR; TCRdb keeps in-frame clones, though not all of them. The sample has about 400,000 clones, just under 90% seen once. Sequenced: PBMCs or T cells enriched from blood (not recorded which). V gene TRBV9 combines with J gene TRBJ1-5, with 8 bases matching TRBD1. The receptor was derived from a woman between 45 and 65 years old who had recovered from COVID-19. CDR3: CASSVGQGNQPQHF. CDR3 coding DNA: TGTGCCAGCAGCGTGGGACAGGGCAATCAGCCCCAGCATTTT. Full variable domain (rest looked up from reference TRBV9 and TRBJ1-5): DSGVTQTPKHLITATGQRVTLRCSPRSGDLSVYWYQQSLDQGLQFLIQYYNGEERAKGNILERFSAQQFPDLHSELNLSSLELGDSALYFCASSVGQGNQPQHFGDGTRLSIL.